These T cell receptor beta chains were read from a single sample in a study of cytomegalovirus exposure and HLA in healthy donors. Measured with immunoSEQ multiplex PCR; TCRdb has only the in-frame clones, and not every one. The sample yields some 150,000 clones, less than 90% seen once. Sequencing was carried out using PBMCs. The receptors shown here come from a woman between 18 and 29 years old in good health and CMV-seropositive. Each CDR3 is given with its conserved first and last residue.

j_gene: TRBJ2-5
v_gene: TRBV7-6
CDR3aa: CASSPQLAQETQYF

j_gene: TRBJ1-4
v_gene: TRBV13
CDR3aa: CASSFGGLSEKLFF

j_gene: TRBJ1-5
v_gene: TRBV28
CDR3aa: CASSFHGRDGAQHF

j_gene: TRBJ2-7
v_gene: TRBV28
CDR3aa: CASSLRTGSYEQYF

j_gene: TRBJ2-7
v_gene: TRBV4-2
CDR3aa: CASSQERGYEQYF

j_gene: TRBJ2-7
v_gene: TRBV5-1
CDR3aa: CASRGGSGEISYEQYF

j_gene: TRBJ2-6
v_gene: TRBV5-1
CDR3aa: CASRGQGGISGANVLTF

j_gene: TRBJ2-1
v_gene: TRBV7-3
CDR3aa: CASSLEVRGPEQFF

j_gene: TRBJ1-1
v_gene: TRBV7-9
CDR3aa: CASSLGALVEAFF

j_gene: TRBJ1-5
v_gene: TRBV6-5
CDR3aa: CASRTGISNQPQHF

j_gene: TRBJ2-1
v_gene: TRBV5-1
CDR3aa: CASSFGLAGVHEQFF

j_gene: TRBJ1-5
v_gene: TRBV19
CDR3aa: CASSIGQGANQPQHF

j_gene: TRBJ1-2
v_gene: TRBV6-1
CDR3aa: CASSAELGQGYGYTF

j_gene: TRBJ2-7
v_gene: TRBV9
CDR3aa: CASSVGYSAYEQYF

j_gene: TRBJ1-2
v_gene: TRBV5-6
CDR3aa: CASSSDRGLYGYTF

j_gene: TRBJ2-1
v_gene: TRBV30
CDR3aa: CAWRRWLAAFNEQFF

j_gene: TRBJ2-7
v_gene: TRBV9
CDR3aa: CASSVGGGDEQYF

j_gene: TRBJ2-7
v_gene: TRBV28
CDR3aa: CATGIYEQYF

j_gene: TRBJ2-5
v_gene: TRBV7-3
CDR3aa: CASSLGLGVEGETQYF

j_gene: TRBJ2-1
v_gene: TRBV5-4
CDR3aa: CASSLGGGGEQFF

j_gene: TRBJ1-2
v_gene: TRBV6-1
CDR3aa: CASSDGGYGYTF

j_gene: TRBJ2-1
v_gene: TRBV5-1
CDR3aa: CASSLWGVGLADNEQFF

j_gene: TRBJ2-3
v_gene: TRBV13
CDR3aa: CASSRRGSGSFPDTQYF

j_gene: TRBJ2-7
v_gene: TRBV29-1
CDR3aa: CSVGWEVRGASSYEQYF

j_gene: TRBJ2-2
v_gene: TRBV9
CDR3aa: CASSPQTGTSVDTGELFF

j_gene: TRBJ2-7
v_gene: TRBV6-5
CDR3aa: CASSRTGTGYYEQYF

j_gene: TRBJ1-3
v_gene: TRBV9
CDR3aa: CASSVGPESSGNTIYF

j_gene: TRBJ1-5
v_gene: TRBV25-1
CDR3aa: CASSGQGGSSAPQHF

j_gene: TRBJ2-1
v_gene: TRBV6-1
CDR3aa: CASSEWGGRNEQFF

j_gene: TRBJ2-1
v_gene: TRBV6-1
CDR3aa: CASSTGTGASNEQFF

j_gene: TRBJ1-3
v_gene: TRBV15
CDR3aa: CATSRDLFSGNTIYF

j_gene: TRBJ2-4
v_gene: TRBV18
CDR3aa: CASSLGTGLMKGNIQYF

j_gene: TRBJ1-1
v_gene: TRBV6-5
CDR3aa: CASSNLGGTSTEAFF

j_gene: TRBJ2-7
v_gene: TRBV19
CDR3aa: CASSPGTWSSYEQYF

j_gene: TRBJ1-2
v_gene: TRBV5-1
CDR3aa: CASSSTDFYGYTF

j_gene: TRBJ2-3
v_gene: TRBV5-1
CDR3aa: CASSPGPAGVTDTQYF

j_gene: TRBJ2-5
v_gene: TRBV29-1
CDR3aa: CSVIIQGIETQYF

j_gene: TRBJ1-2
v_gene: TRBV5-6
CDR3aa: CASSLGRFNYGYTF

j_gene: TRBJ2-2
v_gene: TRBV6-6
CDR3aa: CATYEGLGGLGGELFF

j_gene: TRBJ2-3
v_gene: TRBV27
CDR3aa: CASREDQGGGYTQYF

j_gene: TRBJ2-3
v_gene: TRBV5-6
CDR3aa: CASSLDLGLASTDTQYF

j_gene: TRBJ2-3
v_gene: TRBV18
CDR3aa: CASSPTSGRVNQFTDTQYF

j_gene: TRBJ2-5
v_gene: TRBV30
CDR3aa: CAWTRTGYQETQYF

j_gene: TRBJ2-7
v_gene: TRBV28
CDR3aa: CASRRRQGVVSYEQYF

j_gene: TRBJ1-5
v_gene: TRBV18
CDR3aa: CASSHPTRQGKPQHF

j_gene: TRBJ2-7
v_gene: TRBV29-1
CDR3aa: CSGLQEVGSEQYF

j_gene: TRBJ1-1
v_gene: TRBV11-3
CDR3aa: CASRLGGAAFF

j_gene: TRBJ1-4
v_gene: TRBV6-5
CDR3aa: CASRPRDMEGEKLFF

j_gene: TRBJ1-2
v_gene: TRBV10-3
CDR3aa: CAISPETGYGYTF

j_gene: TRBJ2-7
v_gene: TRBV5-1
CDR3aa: CASSQPGQVDYEQYF

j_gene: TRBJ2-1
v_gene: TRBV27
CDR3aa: CASSPRTSGNNEQFF

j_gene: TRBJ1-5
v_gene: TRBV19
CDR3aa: CASSMSQPQHF

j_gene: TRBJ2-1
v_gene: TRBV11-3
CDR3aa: CASSSRGLAGGYEQFF

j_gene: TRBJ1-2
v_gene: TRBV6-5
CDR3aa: CASSRQGFHYGYTF

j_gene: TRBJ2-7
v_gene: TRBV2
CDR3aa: CASSDVIHRADYEQYF

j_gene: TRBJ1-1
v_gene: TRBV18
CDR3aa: CASSPTGGARNTEAFF

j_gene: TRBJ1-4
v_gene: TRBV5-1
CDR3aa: CASRNFGDNEKLFF

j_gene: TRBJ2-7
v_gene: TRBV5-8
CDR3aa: CASSLHYEQYF